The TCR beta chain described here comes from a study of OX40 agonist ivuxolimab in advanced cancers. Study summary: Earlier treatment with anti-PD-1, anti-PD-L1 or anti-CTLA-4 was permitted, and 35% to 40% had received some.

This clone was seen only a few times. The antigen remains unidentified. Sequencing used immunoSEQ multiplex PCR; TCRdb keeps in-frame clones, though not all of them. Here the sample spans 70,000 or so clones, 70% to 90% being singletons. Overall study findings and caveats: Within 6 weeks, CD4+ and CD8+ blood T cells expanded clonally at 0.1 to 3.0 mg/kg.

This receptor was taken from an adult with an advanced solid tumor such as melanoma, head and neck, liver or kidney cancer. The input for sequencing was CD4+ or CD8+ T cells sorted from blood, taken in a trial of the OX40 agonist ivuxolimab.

The CDR3 sequence is CASSPHRLLAVQETQYF. The CDR3 DNA reads TGTGCCAGCAGTCCCCACCGTCTCCTAGCGGTCCAAGAGACCCAGTACTTC. This sequence joins TRBV28 and TRBJ2-5; 7 bases fit TRBD2. Germline V CDR1 and CDR2: MDHEN, SYDVKM. CDR3 length equals 17 residues. The ends lost 5 bases at V and 1 base at J; junction bases unmatched: 13.